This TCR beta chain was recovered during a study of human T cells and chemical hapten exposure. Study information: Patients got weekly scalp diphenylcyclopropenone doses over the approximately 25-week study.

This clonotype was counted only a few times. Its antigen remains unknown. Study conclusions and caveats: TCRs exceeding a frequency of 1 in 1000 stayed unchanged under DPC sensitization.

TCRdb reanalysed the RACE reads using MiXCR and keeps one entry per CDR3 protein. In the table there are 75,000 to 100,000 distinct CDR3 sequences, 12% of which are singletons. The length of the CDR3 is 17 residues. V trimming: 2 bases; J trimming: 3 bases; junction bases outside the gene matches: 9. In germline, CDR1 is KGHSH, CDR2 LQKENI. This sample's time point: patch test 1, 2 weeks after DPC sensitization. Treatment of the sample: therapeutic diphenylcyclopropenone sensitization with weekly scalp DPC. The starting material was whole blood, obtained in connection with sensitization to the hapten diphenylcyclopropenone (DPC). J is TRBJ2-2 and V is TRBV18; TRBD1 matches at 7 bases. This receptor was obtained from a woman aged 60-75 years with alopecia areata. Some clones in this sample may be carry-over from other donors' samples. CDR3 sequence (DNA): TGTGCCAGCTCACCATCGAGGGGACAGACCTACACCGGGGAGCTGTTTTTT. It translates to CASSPSRGQTYTGELFF. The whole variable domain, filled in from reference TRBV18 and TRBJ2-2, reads NAGVMQNPRHLVRRRGQEARLRCSPMKGHSHVYWYRQLPEEGLKFMVYLQKENIIDESGMPKERFSAEFPKEGPSILRIQQVVRGDSAAYFCASSPSRGQTYTGELFFGEGSRLTVL.